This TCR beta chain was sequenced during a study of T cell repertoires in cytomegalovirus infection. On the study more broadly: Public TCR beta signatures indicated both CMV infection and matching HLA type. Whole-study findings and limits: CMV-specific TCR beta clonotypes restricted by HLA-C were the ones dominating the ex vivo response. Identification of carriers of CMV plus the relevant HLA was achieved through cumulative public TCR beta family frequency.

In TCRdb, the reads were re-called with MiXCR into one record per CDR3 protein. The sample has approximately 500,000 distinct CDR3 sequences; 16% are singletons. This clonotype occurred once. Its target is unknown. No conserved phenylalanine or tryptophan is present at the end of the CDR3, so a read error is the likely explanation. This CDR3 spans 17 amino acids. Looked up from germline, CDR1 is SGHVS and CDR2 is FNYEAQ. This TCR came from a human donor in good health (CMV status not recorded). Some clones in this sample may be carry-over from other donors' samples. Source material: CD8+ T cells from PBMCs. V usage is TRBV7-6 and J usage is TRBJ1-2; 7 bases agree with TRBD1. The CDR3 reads CASTQGGRQGQNYVYTY. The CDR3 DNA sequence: TGTGCCAGCACCCAGGGGGGGCGGCAGGGCCAAAACTATGTCTACACCTAC.